The 9 T cell receptor beta chains reported below all come from one sample, sequenced in a study of T cell responses to AZD1222 COVID-19 vaccine. The protocol was immunoSEQ multiplex PCR, while the TCRdb copy is restricted to in-frame clones and leaves out a portion. The sample holds some 96,000 clones, nearly 90% seen once. Sequences were derived from peripheral blood, sampled on day 0 of AZD1222 vaccination. Receptors originate from an adult in good health.

The rearrangement joins TRBV9 to TRBJ1-2; no definite D call. CDR3 length: 15 amino acids. V lost 3 bases, J lost 4 bases, and 16 bases lay in between. Germline loops: CDR1 SGDLS, CDR2 YYNGEE. The CDR3 bases are TGTGCCAGCAGCGAGGGTGAGGTTTCTGGCTATGGCTACACCTTC. Encoded protein: CASSEGEVSGYGYTF.

This clone has just a few counts. The CDR3 region is CASSLEGKGTDTQYF. DNA for the CDR3: TGTGCCAGCAGCTTAGAGGGGAAGGGCACAGATACGCAGTATTTT. The chain uses TRBV7-8 and TRBJ2-3; D might be TRBD1 (5 bases). CDR3 length equals 15 residues. Germline CDR1 is SGHVS and CDR2 is FQNEAQ. The germline V and J ends were trimmed by 1 base and 1 base, with 9 bases remaining between them.

V usage is TRBV12-3 or TRBV12-4 and J usage is TRBJ2-1, with D unresolved. V was cut by 2 bases and J by 12 bases, with 5 bases left in between. The CDR3 has 10 residues. For the CDR3, the DNA is TGTGCCAGCAGTTTAAGTCGGCAGTTCTTC. Translation gives CASSLSRQFF.

The rearrangement joins TRBV11-2 to TRBJ2-3; the D call may be TRBD1 or TRBD2 (6 bases each). Germline V gene lookup returns CDR1 SGHAT and CDR2 FQNNGV. The length of the CDR3 is 16 residues. V lost 3 bases and J 0 bases, leaving 13 bases between the germline ends. For the CDR3, the DNA is TGTGCCAGCAGCTTCACGGGGGCACATAGCACAGATACGCAGTATTTT. It encodes CASSFTGAHSTDTQYF.

The rearrangement links TRBV18 to TRBJ1-5; D is possibly TRBD1 (6 bases). V lost 5 bases, J lost 8 bases, and 19 bases lay in between. The CDR3 covers 15 residues. CDR1 is KGHSH, CDR2 LQKENI, per germline. The CDR3 loop reads CASSGGEVPWEPQHF. The CDR3 DNA reads as TGTGCCAGCTCAGGGGGCGAGGTGCCCTGGGAGCCCCAGCATTTT.

The chain recombines TRBV4-2 with TRBJ2-7; D is undetermined. V dropped 1 base and J dropped 2 bases, with 6 bases sitting between them. This CDR3 contains 13 residues. In germline, CDR1 is LGHNA, CDR2 YNFKEQ. This CDR3 reads CASSQAQAYEQYF. For the CDR3, the DNA is TGTGCCAGCAGCCAAGCCCAGGCCTACGAGCAGTACTTC.

DNA of the CDR3: TGTGCCAGCAGTCAACAGGGTTTCACCGGGGAGCTGTTTTTT. Its translation: CASSQQGFTGELFF. The V gene is TRBV2, the J gene TRBJ2-2; maybe TRBD1 (6 bases). Trimming took off 5 bases at V and 4 bases at J, with 11 bases between the two ends. CDR1 is SNHLY, CDR2 FYNNEI, per germline. The CDR3 length is 14 residues.

This rearrangement joins TRBV25-1 to TRBJ2-7, with D maybe TRBD2 (5 bases). Germline V gene lookup returns CDR1 MGHDK and CDR2 SYGVNS. The CDR3 loop spans 11 amino acids. The ends were cut back, 5 bases at V and 3 bases at J, with 5 bases in the middle. The CDR3 region has the DNA TGTGCCAGCAGTCGGGACTACGAGCAGTACTTC. Amino acid sequence: CASSRDYEQYF.

This chain uses TRBV7-3 with TRBJ1-6; the D gene is possibly TRBD1 (6 bases). V was shortened by 5 bases and J by 7 bases, with 12 bases between the two germline ends. Germline values: CDR1 SGHTA, CDR2 FQGTGA. The CDR3 runs 14 residues. The CDR3 protein is CASSQQGGNSPLHF. The CDR3 region has the DNA TGTGCCAGCAGCCAACAGGGCGGGAATTCACCCCTCCACTTT.